The 17 T cell receptor beta chains below come from one sample, sequenced in a study of T cell responses to AZD1222 COVID-19 vaccine. Using immunoSEQ multiplex PCR, the repertoire was profiled, and TCRdb retains in-frame clones only, with some absent. The data show more than 140,000 clones, 70% to 90% seen once. The sample consisted of peripheral blood, taken on day 0 of MenACWY control vaccination. The source of these receptors is an adult in good health.

The genes are TRBV29-1 and TRBJ1-3; D is possibly TRBD1 (6 bases). The CDR3 runs 15 residues. The ends were cut back, 7 bases at V and 0 bases at J, with 16 bases in the middle. Germline V gene data show CDR1 as SQVTM and CDR2 as ANQGSEA. The CDR3 DNA reads TGCAGCGCTGGGGGACACCCGAGCTCTGGAAACACCATATATTTT. Translating gives CSAGGHPSSGNTIYF.

This clone occurred a few times. The chain links TRBV5-5 to TRBJ2-3; D gene uncertain. Germline assignment: CDR1 SGHKS and CDR2 YYEKEE (reference sequence). Trimming cost V 0 bases and J 5 bases, with 13 bases left between them. The CDR3 is made up of 15 amino acids. This CDR3 reads CASSLVPSQGDTQYF. The CDR3 coding sequence is TGTGCCAGCAGCTTGGTACCTTCCCAAGGAGATACGCAGTATTTT.

This clone was detected only a few times. DNA of the CDR3: TGTGCCAGCGCCCCCGGACAGGGGATTGAAGCTTTCTTT. Amino acid sequence: CASAPGQGIEAFF. V is TRBV6-5 and J is TRBJ1-1, with 9 bases identical to TRBD1. Looked up from germline, CDR1 is MNHEY and CDR2 is SVGAGI. The CDR3 length is 13 residues. Unmatched junction bases numbered 8, after V lost 8 bases and J lost 7 bases.

V gene TRBV14 combines with J gene TRBJ2-7; TRBD1 aligns across 7 bases. The CDR3 extends over 14 amino acids. Germline V gene sequence: CDR1 SGHDN, CDR2 FVKESK. J was trimmed by 1 base and V by 4 bases; bases with no gene match: 4. CDR3 sequence (DNA): TGTGCCAGCAGCCGGACAGGAGATTCCTACGAGCAGTACTTC. Translated, it gives CASSRTGDSYEQYF.

This clone was counted between two and nine times. This chain connects TRBV19 to TRBJ1-5; D gene ambiguous. Trimming pared 4 bases from V and 4 bases from J, leaving 17 bases between. CDR1 and CDR2 (germline): LNHDA, SQIVND (reference sequence). The CDR3 is 16 residues long. The CDR3, as DNA: TGTGCCAGTAGTACTTCTTACCGACGGCCGAATCAGCCCCAGCATTTT. Its protein product is CASSTSYRRPNQPQHF.

This chain joins TRBV7-9 and TRBJ1-4, with unresolved D. The germline CDR1 and CDR2 sequences are SEHNR and FQNEAQ (reference sequence). Trimming shortened V by 5 bases and J by 5 bases, and 12 bases separated the two germline ends. This CDR3 contains 14 residues. CDR3 amino acids: CASSLPLENEKLFF. DNA of the CDR3: TGTGCCAGCAGCCTTCCCTTGGAGAATGAAAAACTGTTTTTT.

This chain uses TRBV2 with TRBJ1-5; tentatively, D is TRBD1 (6 bases). There are 13 residues in the CDR3. V lost 8 bases, J lost 9 bases, and 17 bases lay in between. Germline V gives CDR1 SNHLY, CDR2 FYNNEI. The CDR3 reads CASSGHSRGPQHF. As DNA, the CDR3 is TGTGCCAGCTCGGGACACTCGAGAGGGCCCCAGCATTTT.

The V gene is TRBV27, the J gene TRBJ1-6; no reliable D call. The V gene's germline CDR1 is MNHEY and CDR2 SMNVEV (reference sequence). The CDR3 is made up of 17 amino acids. The V end lost 5 bases, the J end lost 3 bases, and 17 bases lay between the germline ends. The CDR3 sequence: CASSRNIEEVYNSPLHF. The CDR3 DNA reads as TGTGCCAGCAGTCGAAATATCGAAGAGGTCTATAATTCACCCCTCCACTTT.

The gene calls are TRBV5-1 and TRBJ1-2, with TRBD1 matching 7 bases. Germline CDR1 reads SGHRS; CDR2 reads YFSETQ. V dropped 4 bases and J dropped 2; count of bases not matched to a gene: 5. This CDR3 comprises 14 residues. The CDR3 protein is CASSEGTANYGYTF. DNA for the CDR3: TGCGCCAGCAGCGAAGGGACAGCGAACTATGGCTACACCTTC.

This chain connects TRBV25-1 to TRBJ2-7; maybe TRBD1 (5 bases). CDR1 and CDR2 (germline): MGHDK, SYGVNS. With 4 bases removed from V and 0 bases from J, the gap between germline ends came to 10 bases. This CDR3 spans 14 amino acids. The CDR3 nucleotides read TGTGCCAGCAGTGGACATGACAGCTCCTACGAGCAGTACTTC. Amino acid sequence: CASSGHDSSYEQYF.

This clone was seen only a few times. CDR3 nucleotides: TGTGCCAGTAGTATCAGAGGGTCTAGCAATCAGCCCCAGCATTTT. Translating gives CASSIRGSSNQPQHF. This chain connects TRBV19 to TRBJ1-5; D is uncertain. Germline loops: CDR1 LNHDA, CDR2 SQIVND (reference sequence). V lost 3 bases, J lost 0 bases, and 9 bases lay in between. The CDR3 is 15 residues long.

The chain uses TRBV9 and TRBJ2-3; D gene ambiguous. The CDR3 is made up of 12 amino acids. Germline values: CDR1 SGDLS, CDR2 YYNGEE. The V end lost 0 bases, the J end lost 5 bases, and 4 bases lay between the germline ends. The CDR3, as DNA: TGTGCCAGCAGCGTAGGGGGAGATACGCAGTATTTT. It encodes CASSVGGDTQYF.

The genes are TRBV7-2 and TRBJ2-3, with no clear D. Per the germline V gene, CDR1 is SGHTA and CDR2 is FQGNSA. V lost 3 bases and J 2 bases, leaving 9 bases between the germline ends. This CDR3 contains 14 residues. The CDR3 reads CASSFTTTTDTQYF. CDR3 DNA sequence: TGTGCCAGCAGCTTTACTACAACCACAGATACGCAGTATTTT.

This clone appeared a few times. Written as DNA, the CDR3 is TGTGCCAGCTCATACTCTAGGGACCGCTTGAACACTGAAGCTTTCTTT. It yields the protein CASSYSRDRLNTEAFF. The rearrangement links TRBV18 to TRBJ1-1, with D maybe TRBD1 (5 bases). This CDR3 spans 16 amino acids. The germline V and J ends were trimmed by 5 bases and 0 bases, with 16 bases remaining between them. CDR1 is KGHSH and CDR2 is LQKENI in the germline V gene.

The chain is built from TRBV28 and TRBJ1-2, with 8 bases aligning to TRBD1. Germline V lookup: CDR1 MDHEN, CDR2 SYDVKM. The CDR3 runs 15 residues. V lost 2 bases to trimming and J lost 3 bases; unmatched junction nucleotides: 5. CDR3 amino acids: CASSLPDRGYYGYTF. DNA for the CDR3: TGTGCCAGCAGTTTACCTGACAGGGGATACTATGGCTACACCTTC.

This clone turned up a few times. The CDR3: CASRGGWISEKLFF. Written as DNA, the CDR3 is TGTGCCAGTAGAGGGGGCTGGATCAGTGAAAAACTGTTTTTT. The chain carries TRBV19 and TRBJ1-4, with 7 bases aligning to TRBD1. J lost 7 bases, V lost 6 bases, and 8 bases had no gene match. Germline V lookup: CDR1 LNHDA, CDR2 SQIVND (reference sequence). This CDR3 has 14 amino acids. Based on the CDR3 plus reference TRBV19 and TRBJ1-4, the full variable domain is DGGITQSPKYLFRKEGQNVTLSCEQNLNHDAMYWYRQDPGQGLRLIYYSQIVNDFQKGDIAEGYSVSREKKESFPLTVTSAQKNPTAFYLCASRGGWISEKLFFGSGTQLSVL.

The chain carries TRBV24-1 and TRBJ2-7; TRBD1 might be the D (7 bases). The CDR3 length is 14 residues. V lost 5 bases and J lost 5, with 15 bases in between. The germline V gene encodes CDR1 KGHDR and CDR2 SFDVKD. CDR3 nucleotides: TGTGCCACCAGTGGGAGCTCCAGGGGGGACGAGCAGTACTTC. Translating it yields CATSGSSRGDEQYF.